A selection of T cell receptor beta chains follows, all from one sample in a study of blood T cell repertoires in COVID-19. Produced via immunoSEQ multiplex PCR; TCRdb's table is partial and in-frame only. The sample lists 250,000 to 400,000 clones; approximately 88% were seen once. Sequenced sample: peripheral blood. The receptors shown here come from a woman aged 30 to 39 with COVID-19, enrolled during active disease. Both conserved end residues are part of each CDR3. The D gene is left open where the match is weak. Expanded clones are given a class, and other clones once, few, many or no size at all.

d_call | clone_size | j_call | v_call | cdr3_aa | cdr3_nt
- | - | TRBJ1-2 | TRBV14 | CASSQAVVTGGYTF | TGTGCCAGCAGCCAAGCGGTTGTAACAGGGGGCTACACCTTC
- | - | TRBJ1-3 | TRBV30 | CAWSLSNTIYF | TGTGCCTGGAGTCTCTCAAACACCATATATTTT
- | - | TRBJ2-1 | TRBV4-1 | CASSHYPGTRTYNEQFF | TGCGCCAGCAGCCACTACCCCGGGACTCGAACCTACAATGAGCAGTTCTTC
- | - | TRBJ1-4 | TRBV6-5 | CASSPPSSEKLFF | TGTGCCAGCAGTCCGCCGAGTTCTGAAAAACTGTTTTTT
- | - | TRBJ1-3 | TRBV30 | CAWNKGNTIYF | TGTGCCTGGAACAAAGGAAACACCATATATTTT
TRBD1 | - | TRBJ1-2 | TRBV11-3 | CASSFQTGAGGYTF | TGTGCCAGCAGCTTTCAAACAGGGGCGGGTGGCTACACCTTC
TRBD1 | - | TRBJ1-6 | TRBV6-5 | CASRTGQFNSPLHF | TGTGCCAGCAGGACGGGACAGTTTAATTCACCCCTCCACTTT
TRBD1 | - | TRBJ1-2 | TRBV6-5 | CASSRGQGSYGYTF | TGTGCCAGCAGTCGTGGACAGGGAAGTTATGGCTACACCTTC
- | - | TRBJ1-1 | TRBV5-6 | CASSLFGENTEAFF | TGTGCCAGCAGCTTGTTCGGAGAGAACACTGAAGCTTTCTTT
- | - | TRBJ2-7 | TRBV7-2 | CASSFGRGVYEQYF | TGTGCCAGCAGCTTCGGGCGGGGCGTATACGAGCAGTACTTC
TRBD1 | - | TRBJ2-7 | TRBV7-2 | CASSSRTGGSDEQYF | TGTGCCAGCAGTTCCAGGACAGGGGGCTCCGACGAGCAGTACTTC
- | once | TRBJ1-3 | TRBV6-6 | CASSEEYGNTIYF | TGTGCCAGCAGTGAGGAGTATGGAAACACCATATATTTT
TRBD1 | - | TRBJ2-3 | TRBV24-1 | CATSDPTGSTDTQYF | TGTGCCACCAGTGATCCGACAGGGAGCACAGATACGCAGTATTTT
TRBD2 | - | TRBJ2-7 | TRBV9 | CASSVGQGGTYEQYF | TGTGCCAGCAGCGTAGGTCAGGGAGGGACCTACGAGCAGTACTTC
- | once | TRBJ2-1 | TRBV3-1/TRBV3-2 | CASSLLGRYNEQFF | TGTGCCAGCAGTCTCTTGGGGCGGTACAATGAGCAGTTCTTC
TRBD1 | once | TRBJ1-2 | TRBV10-3 | CAISESGTGPYGYTF | TGTGCCATCAGTGAGTCAGGGACAGGCCCCTATGGCTACACCTTC
- | - | TRBJ2-7 | TRBV7-8 | CASSSFGGASYEQYF | TGTGCCAGCAGCTCTTTTGGCGGCGCCTCCTACGAGCAGTACTTC
TRBD1 | - | TRBJ1-3 | TRBV11-2 | CASRRVRDRGSGNTIYF | TGTGCCAGCAGGCGAGTTCGGGACAGGGGTTCTGGAAACACCATATATTTT
TRBD1 | - | TRBJ1-6 | TRBV15 | CATSRDRGNSPLHF | TGTGCCACCAGCAGGGACAGGGGTAATTCACCCCTCCACTTT
TRBD1 | - | TRBJ1-1 | TRBV19 | CASSIFSGGNTEAFF | TGTGCCAGTAGTATTTTCTCAGGGGGAAACACTGAAGCTTTCTTT
- | - | TRBJ1-2 | TRBV6-5 | CASSPGHLYGYTF | TGTGCCAGCAGCCCGGGACACCTCTATGGCTACACCTTC
- | - | TRBJ1-6 | TRBV19 | CASSIRGSLNSPLHF | TGTGCCAGTAGTATCAGGGGCTCACTAAATTCACCCCTCCACTTT
- | - | TRBJ1-2 | TRBV7-9 | CASSLSTGLYGYTF | TGTGCCAGCAGCTTATCAACAGGATTGTATGGCTACACCTTC
TRBD1 | - | TRBJ1-1 | TRBV28 | CASRDRTGANTEAFF | TGTGCCAGCAGGGATCGGACAGGGGCGAACACTGAAGCTTTCTTT
TRBD1 | - | TRBJ1-6 | TRBV11-3 | CASSLGEEGAVANSPLHF | TGTGCCAGCAGCTTAGGTGAGGAGGGGGCGGTGGCTAATTCACCCCTCCACTTT
- | - | TRBJ1-2 | TRBV6-1 | CASSERLDRTYGYTF | TGTGCCAGCAGTGAAAGGTTAGACAGGACCTATGGCTACACCTTC
TRBD1 | - | TRBJ2-5 | TRBV24-1 | CATSKGTAQETQYF | TGTGCCACCAGTAAAGGGACAGCTCAAGAGACCCAGTACTTC
TRBD2 | - | TRBJ2-1 | TRBV3-1/TRBV3-2 | CASSPSRLAGGNEQFF | TGTGCCAGCAGCCCAAGTAGGCTAGCGGGGGGCAATGAGCAGTTCTTC
- | - | TRBJ2-2 | TRBV30 | CAWSRGGAGELFF | TGTGCCTGGAGTCGAGGGGGTGCCGGGGAGCTGTTTTTT
- | - | TRBJ2-5 | TRBV2 | CASSGRLWQGETQYF | TGTGCCAGCAGTGGGAGGTTATGGCAGGGGGAGACCCAGTACTTC
- | - | TRBJ1-5 | TRBV7-8 | CASSLGGVGQPQHF | TGTGCCAGCAGCTTAGGGGGGGTAGGTCAGCCCCAGCATTTT
- | - | TRBJ1-2 | TRBV6-5 | CASSYEANYGYTF | TGTGCCAGCAGTTATGAGGCCAACTATGGCTACACCTTC
- | - | TRBJ1-5 | TRBV6-2/TRBV6-3 | CASSPAGGRLRKPQHF | TGTGCCAGCAGTCCCGCGGGGGGGAGGTTACGGAAGCCCCAGCATTTT